This entry describes one T cell receptor beta chain. The data originate from a study of blood T cell repertoires in COVID-19. Study as a whole: Sites in the United States, Italy and Spain provided acute and convalescent COVID-19 samples. T cells, B-cell-depleted T cells, or PBMCs supplied cDNA or gDNA.

As processed by the authors: Using reference gene primer amplification, nucleated cell counts were estimated. Profiling relied on immunoSEQ multiplex PCR, and the TCRdb table lists in-frame clones only, not all of them. V and J calls and clone size come straight from that table; D and trimming were deduced from the DNA. The table lists around 92,000 clones, nearly 85% of them singletons, with 29% in the top ten. There are 22 residues in the CDR3. Sequenced sample: peripheral blood. This TCR was recovered from an elderly woman with acute or convalescent COVID-19. This rearrangement joins TRBV21-1 to TRBJ2-6; the table calls TRBD2, which could not be checked here. TRBV21-1 counts as a pseudogene. The CDR3 bases are TGTGCCAAGTCGACCCTAGGACTAGCGATTTACCAATTGGCCTCTGGGGCCAACGTCCTGACTTTC. The encoded protein is CAKSTLGLAIYQLASGANVLTF.